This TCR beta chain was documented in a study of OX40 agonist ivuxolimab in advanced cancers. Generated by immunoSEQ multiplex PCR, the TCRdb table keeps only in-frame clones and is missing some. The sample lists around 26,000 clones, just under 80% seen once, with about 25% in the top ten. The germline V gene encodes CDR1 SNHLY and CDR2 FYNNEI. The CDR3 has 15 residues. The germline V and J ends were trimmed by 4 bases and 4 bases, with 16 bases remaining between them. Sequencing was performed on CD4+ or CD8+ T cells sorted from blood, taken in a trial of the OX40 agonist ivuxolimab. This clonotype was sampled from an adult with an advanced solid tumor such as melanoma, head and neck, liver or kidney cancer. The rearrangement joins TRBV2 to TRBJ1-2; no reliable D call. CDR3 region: CASSARASSIYGYTF. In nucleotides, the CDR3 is TGTGCCAGCAGTGCCCGAGCCAGTTCAATCTATGGCTACACCTTC.